These 2 T cell receptor beta chains were all obtained from the same sample, sequenced in a study of cytomegalovirus exposure and HLA in healthy donors. PCR used 60 Vbeta primers and 13 Jbeta primers. Measured with immunoSEQ multiplex PCR; TCRdb has only the in-frame clones, and not every one. This table holds some 140,000 clones, about four fifths found once. The material sequenced was PBMCs. These receptors all stem from a man aged 18 to 35 in good health and CMV-seronegative.

The V and J genes are TRBV28 and TRBJ1-5; 8 bases map to TRBD1. The germline gives CDR1 MDHEN, CDR2 SYDVKM. The V segment lost 3 bases and the J segment 3 bases; nucleotides outside the gene matches: 7. The CDR3 contains 16 residues. The CDR3 sequence is CASSFSGTGVNQPQHF. In nucleotides, the CDR3 is TGTGCCAGCAGTTTCTCAGGGACAGGCGTCAATCAGCCCCAGCATTTT.

The chain joins TRBV6-1 to TRBJ1-4; D is perhaps TRBD1 (6 bases). CDR1 and CDR2 (germline): MNHNS, SASEGT. This CDR3 is 15 amino acids long. The V end lost 11 bases, the J end lost 0 bases, and 16 bases lay between the germline ends. The CDR3 protein is CASKGQIATNEKLFF. The CDR3 coding sequence is TGTGCCTCCAAGGGACAAATAGCAACTAATGAAAAACTGTTTTTT.